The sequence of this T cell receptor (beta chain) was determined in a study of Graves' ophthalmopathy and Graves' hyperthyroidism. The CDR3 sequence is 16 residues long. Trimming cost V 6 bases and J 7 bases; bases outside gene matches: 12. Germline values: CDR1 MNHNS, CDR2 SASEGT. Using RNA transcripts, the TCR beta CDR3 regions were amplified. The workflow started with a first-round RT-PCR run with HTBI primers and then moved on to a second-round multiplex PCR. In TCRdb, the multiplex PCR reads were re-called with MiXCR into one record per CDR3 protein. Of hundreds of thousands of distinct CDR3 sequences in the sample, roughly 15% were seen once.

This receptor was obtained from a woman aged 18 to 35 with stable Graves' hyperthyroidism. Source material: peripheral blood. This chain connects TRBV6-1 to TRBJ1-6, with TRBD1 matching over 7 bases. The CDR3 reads CASSPRQGLRNSPLHF. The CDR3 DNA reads TGTGCCAGCAGCCCTAGACAGGGCCTCCGGAATTCACCCCTCCACTTT.